The 8 T cell receptor beta chains below come from one sample, sequenced in a study of post-analysis software for immune sequencing data. Prepared TCR beta cDNA libraries contained unique molecular identifiers. TCRdb passed the PCR reads through MiXCR, listing each CDR3 protein once. The sample includes about 770,000 distinct CDR3 sequences, 46% seen only once; the top ten take roughly 4.9%. Study observations and caveats: Four or five TRBV segments (TRBV5-6, TRBV5-1 and TRBV20-1 among them) occurred more frequently in patients than in controls.

These receptors have no known antigen. Specimen: blood. The receptors originated from a girl aged 10-17 years with multiple sclerosis.

Comment on this clonotype: A junction end diverges from the germline sequence, so it may reflect a read error. V and J are TRBV7-2 and TRBJ2-5; TRBD2 aligns across 7 bases. Germline values: CDR1 SGHTA, CDR2 FQGNSA. The CDR3 runs 17 residues. CDR3 coding DNA: TGTGCCAGCAGCCTAGCGGTGCTAGCCCCCGTCGGGGAGACCCAGTACTTC. Its protein product is CASSLAVLAPVGETQYF.

The J gene is TRBJ1-5, the V gene TRBV11-2, with 8 bases that match TRBD1. Germline V gene data show CDR1 as SGHAT and CDR2 as FQNNGV. CDR3 length equals 16 residues. V shed 5 bases, J shed 6 bases, and the junction held 12 bases outside the gene matches. As DNA, the CDR3 is TGTGCCAGCAGCAAAACAGGGGGAATCGGCAGTCAGCCCCAGCATTTT. Translation gives CASSKTGGIGSQPQHF.

A few counts support this clonotype. The chain is built from TRBV20-1 and TRBJ2-4; D gene ambiguous. The CDR3 runs to 14 residues. CDR1 and CDR2 (germline): DFQATT, SNEGSKA (reference sequence). Trimming cost V 6 bases and J 1 base, with 13 bases left between them. The CDR3 is CSAGLTGAKNIQYF. The CDR3 coding sequence is TGCAGTGCAGGCCTAACTGGGGCCAAAAACATTCAGTACTTC.

This clonotype was counted a few times. This CDR3 reads CAISASRLAGEETQYF. The CDR3 nucleotides read TGTGCCATCAGTGCCTCCAGACTAGCGGGAGAAGAGACCCAGTACTTC. The gene calls are TRBV10-3 and TRBJ2-5; 12 nucleotides line up with TRBD2. The CDR3 runs to 16 residues. Germline values: CDR1 ENHRY, CDR2 SYGVKD. Trimming cost V 4 bases and J 3 bases; bases outside gene matches: 6.

This clonotype came up many times. The chain joins TRBV10-3 to TRBJ2-6; D is perhaps TRBD1 (6 bases). There are 15 residues in the CDR3. V gave up 7 bases and J gave up 4 bases, with 14 bases separating them. Germline V gene sequence: CDR1 ENHRY, CDR2 SYGVKD. The CDR3 sequence: CAIKAGAEGANVLTF. In DNA, the CDR3 is TGTGCCATCAAGGCAGGGGCGGAAGGGGCCAACGTCCTGACTTTC.

This chain connects TRBV28 to TRBJ2-3, with D uncertain. There are 15 residues in the CDR3. The V end lost 10 bases, the J end lost 1 base, and 18 bases lay between the germline ends. Germline CDR1 MDHEN, CDR2 SYDVKM. CDR3 protein: CATKKWTERTDTQYF. DNA for the CDR3: TGTGCCACCAAGAAATGGACCGAGCGCACAGATACGCAGTATTTT. Based on the CDR3 plus reference TRBV28 and TRBJ2-3, the full variable domain is DVKVTQSSRYLVKRTGEKVFLECVQDMDHENMFWYRQDPGLGLRLIYFSYDVKMKEKGDIPEGYSVSREKKERFSLILESASTNQTSMYLCATKKWTERTDTQYFGPGTRLTVL.

The chain combines TRBV11-2 with TRBJ2-4, with D unresolved. TRBJ2-7 matches the DNA end more closely, so the J call is doubtful. The CDR3 consists of 12 residues. Germline loops: CDR1 SGHAT, CDR2 FQNNGV. Here the CDR3 reads CASSLSLTEQYF. The DNA for the CDR3 is TGTGCCAGCAGCTTAAGCCTGACCGAGCAGTACTTC.

Only a few counts were recorded for this clonotype. The rearrangement joins TRBV29-1 to TRBJ2-3; 11 bases map to TRBD2. The V gene's germline CDR1 is SQVTM and CDR2 ANQGSEA. The CDR3 length is 15 residues. V lost 8 bases to trimming and J lost 8 bases; unmatched junction nucleotides: 15. CDR3 protein: CSHSSVAGGSGTQYF. CDR3 coding DNA: TGCAGCCACTCTAGTGTAGCGGGAGGGTCTGGTACGCAGTATTTT.